This T cell receptor (beta chain) was identified in a study of human T cells and chemical hapten exposure. Overall study results and limits: The number of TCRs above 1 in 1000 frequency did not change after DPC sensitization.

TCRdb reprocessed the RACE reads with MiXCR, giving one entry per CDR3 protein. The sample includes 90,000 or so distinct CDR3 sequences, about 11% seen only once; the top ten take 2% to 2.5%. V trimming: 2 bases; J trimming: 2 bases; junction bases outside the gene matches: 14. The CDR3 consists of 19 residues. Looked up from germline, CDR1 is LGHDT and CDR2 is YNNKEL (reference sequence). Points on this clonotype: Its matching antigen is unknown.

Stated time point: patch test 1, 2 weeks after DPC sensitization. Sample treatment: therapeutic diphenylcyclopropenone sensitization with weekly scalp DPC. The authors' total RNA extraction used unfractionated whole blood. The receptor's source is a man aged 40-49 years with alopecia areata. Some clones in this sample may be carry-over from other donors' samples. The gene calls are TRBV3-1 and TRBJ1-3; TRBD1 agrees at 8 bases. The material sequenced was whole blood, taken in connection with sensitization to the hapten diphenylcyclopropenone (DPC). DNA of the CDR3: TGTGCCAGCAGCCAAACCCTATCGACAGGGGCTAACCCTGGAAACACCATATATTTT. Its protein product is CASSQTLSTGANPGNTIYF. The full variable domain, completed using reference TRBV3-1 and TRBJ1-3, is DTAVSQTPKYLVTQMGNDKSIKCEQNLGHDTMYWYKQDSKKFLKIMFSYNNKELIINETVPNRFSPKSPDKAHLNLHINSLELGDSAVYFCASSQTLSTGANPGNTIYFGEGSWLTVV.